The TCR beta chain described here comes from a study of early T cells in non-severe SARS-CoV-2 infection. Overall study results and limits: VDJdb matching favored anti-spike CD8 responses, missing private and CD4 specificities.

Individually, cDNA molecules had unique molecular identifiers attached to them. TCRdb reprocessed the 5' RACE reads via MiXCR and lists one record per CDR3 protein. The table lists about 44,000 distinct CDR3 sequences, around 6.1% of them singletons. The germline V and J ends were trimmed by 5 bases and 3 bases, with 6 bases remaining between them. Germline V gives CDR1 SGHTA, CDR2 FQGNSA. The CDR3 is 12 amino acids. A note on this clonotype: The target antigen is unknown.

Material for sequencing was whole blood. The TCR was taken from an adult who was a healthcare worker with PCR-confirmed SARS-CoV-2 infection or an uninfected control (not recorded which). V gene TRBV7-2 combines with J gene TRBJ2-3; D ambiguous. The CDR3 DNA reads as TGTGCCAGCAGCCCTCGGACAGATACGCAGTATTTT. Translating it yields CASSPRTDTQYF. Full variable domain (missing parts from reference TRBV7-2 and TRBJ2-3): GAGVSQSPSNKVTEKGKDVELRCDPISGHTALYWYRQSLGQGLEFLIYFQGNSAPDKSGLPSDRFSAERTGGSVSTLTIQRTQQEDSAVYLCASSPRTDTQYFGPGTRLTVL.